This T cell receptor (beta chain) was sequenced for a study of beta chain features in type 1 diabetes. General study points: A possible short-template PCR bias applies equally to patients and controls.

The V gene's germline CDR1 is SGHTA and CDR2 FQGNSA. The CDR3 runs to 15 residues. J lost 3 bases, V lost 7 bases, and 5 bases had no gene match. Sequencing targeted expressed TCRB transcripts, as all isolated RNA had been reverse transcribed. The method was immunoSEQ multiplex PCR; TCRdb's version includes in-frame clones alone and lacks a portion of them. This sample has 430,000 or so clones, with about 10% found just once. The sample holds a few counts of this clone. No antigen is known for it. The chain employs TRBV7-2 and TRBJ2-1; 11 bases map to TRBD2. This receptor was identified in a woman between 18 and 29 years old in good health. The sample comprised naive CD4+ T cells from blood. CDR3 amino acids: CASTSLAGGYNEQFF. CDR3 nucleotide sequence: TGTGCCAGCACCTCTCTAGCGGGGGGCTACAATGAGCAGTTCTTC.